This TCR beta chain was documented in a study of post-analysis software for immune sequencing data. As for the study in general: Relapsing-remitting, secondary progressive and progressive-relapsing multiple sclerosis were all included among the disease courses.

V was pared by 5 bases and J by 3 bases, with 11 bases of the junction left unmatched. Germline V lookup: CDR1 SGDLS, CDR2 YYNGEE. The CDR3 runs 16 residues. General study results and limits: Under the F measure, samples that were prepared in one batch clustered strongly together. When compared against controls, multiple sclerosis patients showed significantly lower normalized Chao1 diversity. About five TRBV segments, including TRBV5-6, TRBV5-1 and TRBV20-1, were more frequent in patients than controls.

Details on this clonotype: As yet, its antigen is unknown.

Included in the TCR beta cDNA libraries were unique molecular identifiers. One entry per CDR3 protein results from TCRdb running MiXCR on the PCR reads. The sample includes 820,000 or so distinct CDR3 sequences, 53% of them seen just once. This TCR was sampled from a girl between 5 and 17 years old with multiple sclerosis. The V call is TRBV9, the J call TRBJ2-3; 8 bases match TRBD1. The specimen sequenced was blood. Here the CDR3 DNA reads TGTGCCAGCAGAAGAGCCGGGACAGGTCATACAGATACGCAGTATTTT. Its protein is CASRRAGTGHTDTQYF.